A single sample is the source of the 5 T cell receptor beta chains below, sequenced in a study of cytomegalovirus exposure and HLA in healthy donors. The PCR was carried out with 60 Vbeta primers and 13 Jbeta primers. Clones were sequenced by immunoSEQ multiplex PCR, and TCRdb holds only the in-frame ones, with some missing. The sample has more than 200,000 clones, 70% seen once. Sequences were obtained from PBMCs. The receptors shown here come from a man in his forties in good health and CMV-seropositive.

This clone was observed once. This sequence joins TRBV9 and TRBJ2-1; 7 bases match TRBD2. The CDR3 has 17 residues. V shed 0 bases, J shed 6 bases, and the junction held 12 bases outside the gene matches. Per the germline V gene, CDR1 is SGDLS and CDR2 is YYNGEE. The CDR3 DNA sequence: TGTGCCAGCAGCGTAGGGATGGGGGGGTATTCGGTCAATGAGCAGTTCTTC. Amino acids: CASSVGMGGYSVNEQFF.

This rearrangement joins TRBV5-8 to TRBJ1-6; TRBD1 matches at 7 bases. This CDR3 region has 17 residues. The V gene's germline CDR1 is SGHTS and CDR2 YDEGEE. Trimming cost V 4 bases and J 10 bases; bases outside gene matches: 17. The DNA of the CDR3 is TGTGCCAGCAGCCGAGCGGGAGGGACAGCCTGGGGGTCACCCCTCCACTTT. Its protein product is CASSRAGGTAWGSPLHF. The complete variable domain, with remaining parts taken from reference TRBV5-8 and TRBJ1-6, reads EAGVTQSPTHLIKTRGQQATLRCSPISGHTSVYWYQQALGLGLQFLLWYDEGEERNRGNFPPRFSGRQFPNYSSELNVNALELEDSALYLCASSRAGGTAWGSPLHFGNGTRLTVT.

The chain uses TRBV28 and TRBJ1-2, with D perhaps matching TRBD1 (5 bases). CDR3 length: 13 residues. Trimming left V 6 bases short and J 3 bases short, with 11 bases between. Germline V gives CDR1 MDHEN, CDR2 SYDVKM. Here the CDR3 reads CASSVGGDYGYTF. CDR3 bases: TGTGCCAGCAGCGTGGGGGGTGACTATGGCTACACCTTC.

The CDR3 DNA follows: TGTGCCACCAGCAGTGGGACTAGCATCCCAGATACGCAGTATTTT. This translates into CATSSGTSIPDTQYF. The V and J genes are TRBV15 and TRBJ2-3; 9 positions match TRBD2. This CDR3 has 15 residues. Losses at the gene ends were 3 bases for V and 4 bases for J; bases not matched to a gene: 5. The germline V gene has CDR1 LNHNV and CDR2 YYDKDF (reference sequence).

V and J are TRBV7-9 and TRBJ2-7, with TRBD2 as a possible D gene (6 bases). Germline lookup yields CDR1 SEHNR and CDR2 FQNEAQ (reference sequence). The germline V and J ends were trimmed by 2 bases and 2 bases, with 7 bases remaining between them. The CDR3 extends over 13 amino acids. The CDR3 region has the DNA TGTGCCAGCAGCTTACGGGGGACCTACGAGCAGTACTTC. Amino acid sequence: CASSLRGTYEQYF.